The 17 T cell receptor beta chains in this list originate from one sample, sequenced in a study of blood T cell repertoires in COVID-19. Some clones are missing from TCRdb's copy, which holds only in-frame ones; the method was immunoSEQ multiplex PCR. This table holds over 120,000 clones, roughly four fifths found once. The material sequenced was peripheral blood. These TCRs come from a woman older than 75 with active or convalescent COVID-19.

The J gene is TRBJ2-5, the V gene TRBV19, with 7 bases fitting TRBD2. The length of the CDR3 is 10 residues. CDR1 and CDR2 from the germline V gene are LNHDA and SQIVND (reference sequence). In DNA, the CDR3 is TGTGCAGTGGGGGGGGAGACCCAGTACTTC. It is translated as CAVGGETQYF. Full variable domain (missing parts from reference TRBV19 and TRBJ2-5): DGGITQSPKYLFRKEGQNVTLSCEQNLNHDAMYWYRQDPGQGLRLIYYSQIVNDFQKGDIAEGYSVSREKKESFPLTVTSAQKNPTAFYLCAVGGETQYFGPGTRLLVL.

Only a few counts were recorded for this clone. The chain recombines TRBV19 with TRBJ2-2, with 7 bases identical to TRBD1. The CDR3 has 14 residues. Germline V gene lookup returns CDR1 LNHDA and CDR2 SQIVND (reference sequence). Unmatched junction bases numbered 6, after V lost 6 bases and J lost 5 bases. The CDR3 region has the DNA TGTGCCAGTAGCCCGACAGGGTCTACCGGGGAGCTGTTTTTT. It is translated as CASSPTGSTGELFF.

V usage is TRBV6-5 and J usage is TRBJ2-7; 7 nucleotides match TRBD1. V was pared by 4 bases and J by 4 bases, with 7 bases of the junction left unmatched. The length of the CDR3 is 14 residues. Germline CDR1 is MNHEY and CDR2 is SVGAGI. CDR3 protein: CASSFRDRSYEQYF. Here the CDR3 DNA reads TGTGCCAGCAGTTTCCGGGACAGATCTTACGAGCAGTACTTC.

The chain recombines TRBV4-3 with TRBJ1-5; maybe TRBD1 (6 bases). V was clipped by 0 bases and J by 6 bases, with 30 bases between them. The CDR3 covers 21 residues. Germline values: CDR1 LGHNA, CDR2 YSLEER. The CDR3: CASSQEATRGSFFDQGQPQHF. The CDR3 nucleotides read TGCGCCAGCAGCCAAGAAGCGACAAGGGGGTCTTTTTTTGACCAGGGTCAGCCCCAGCATTTT.

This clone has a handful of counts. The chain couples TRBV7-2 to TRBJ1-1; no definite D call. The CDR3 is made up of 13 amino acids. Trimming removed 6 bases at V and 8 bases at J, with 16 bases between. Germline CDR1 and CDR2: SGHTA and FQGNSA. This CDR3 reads CASSSARGDEAFF. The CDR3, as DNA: TGTGCCAGCAGTTCCGCCCGGGGTGACGAAGCTTTCTTT.

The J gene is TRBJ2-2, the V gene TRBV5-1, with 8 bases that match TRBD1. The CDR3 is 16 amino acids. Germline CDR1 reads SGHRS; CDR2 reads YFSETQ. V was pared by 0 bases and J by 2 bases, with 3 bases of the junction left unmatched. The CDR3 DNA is TGCGCCAGCAGCTTGGTGCCAGGGGGCAACACCGGGGAGCTGTTTTTT. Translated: CASSLVPGGNTGELFF.

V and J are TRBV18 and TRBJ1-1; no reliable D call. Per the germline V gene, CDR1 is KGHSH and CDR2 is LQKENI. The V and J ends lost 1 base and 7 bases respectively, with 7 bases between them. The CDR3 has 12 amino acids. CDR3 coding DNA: TGTGCCAGCTCACCACGGGAGGGTGAAGCTTTCTTT. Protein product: CASSPREGEAFF.

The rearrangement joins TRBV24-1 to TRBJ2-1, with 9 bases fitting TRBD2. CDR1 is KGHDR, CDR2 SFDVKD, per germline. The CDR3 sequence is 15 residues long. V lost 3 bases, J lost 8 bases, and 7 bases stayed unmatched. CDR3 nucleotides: TGTGCCACCAGTGATCGTAGCGGGGGTGGGGATGAGCAGTTCTTC. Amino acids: CATSDRSGGGDEQFF.

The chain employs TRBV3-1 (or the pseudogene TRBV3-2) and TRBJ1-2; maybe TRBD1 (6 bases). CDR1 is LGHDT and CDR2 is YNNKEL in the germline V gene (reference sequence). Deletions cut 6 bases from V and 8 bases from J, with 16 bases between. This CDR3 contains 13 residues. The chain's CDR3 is CASSHNTGFGYTF. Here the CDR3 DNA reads TGTGCCAGCAGTCATAATACAGGGTTCGGCTACACCTTC.

The CDR3 DNA reads TGTGCCAGCAGCGTAGAGCAGCGGACAGATACGCAGTATTTT. Encoded protein: CASSVEQRTDTQYF. The genes are TRBV9 and TRBJ2-3; tentatively, D is TRBD2 (5 bases). Trimming pared 0 bases from V and 3 bases from J, leaving 8 bases between. The CDR3 has 14 amino acids. Germline CDR1 and CDR2: SGDLS and YYNGEE. Using reference TRBV9 and TRBJ2-3 for the parts outside the CDR3, the full variable domain is DSGVTQTPKHLITATGQRVTLRCSPRSGDLSVYWYQQSLDQGLQFLIQYYNGEERAKGNILERFSAQQFPDLHSELNLSSLELGDSALYFCASSVEQRTDTQYFGPGTRLTVL.

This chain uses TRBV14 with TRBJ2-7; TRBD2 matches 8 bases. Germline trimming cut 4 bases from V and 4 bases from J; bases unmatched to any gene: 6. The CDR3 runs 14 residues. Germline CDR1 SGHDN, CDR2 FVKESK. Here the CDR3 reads CASSPVGRAYEQYF. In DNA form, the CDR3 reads TGTGCCAGCAGCCCAGTCGGGAGGGCTTACGAGCAGTACTTC.

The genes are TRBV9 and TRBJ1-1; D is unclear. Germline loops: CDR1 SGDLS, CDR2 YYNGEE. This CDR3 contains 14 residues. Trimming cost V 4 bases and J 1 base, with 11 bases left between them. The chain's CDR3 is CASSPTEANTEAFF. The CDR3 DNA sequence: TGTGCCAGCAGCCCAACTGAGGCGAACACTGAAGCTTTCTTT.

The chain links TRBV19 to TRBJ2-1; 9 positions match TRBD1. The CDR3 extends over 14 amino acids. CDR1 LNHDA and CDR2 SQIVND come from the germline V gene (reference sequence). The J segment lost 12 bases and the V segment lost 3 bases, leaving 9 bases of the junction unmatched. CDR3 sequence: CASSMVDRGGLQFF. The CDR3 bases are TGTGCCAGTAGTATGGTAGACAGGGGGGGTCTGCAGTTCTTC. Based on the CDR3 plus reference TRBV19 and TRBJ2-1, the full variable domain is DGGITQSPKYLFRKEGQNVTLSCEQNLNHDAMYWYRQDPGQGLRLIYYSQIVNDFQKGDIAEGYSVSREKKESFPLTVTSAQKNPTAFYLCASSMVDRGGLQFFGPGTRLTVL.

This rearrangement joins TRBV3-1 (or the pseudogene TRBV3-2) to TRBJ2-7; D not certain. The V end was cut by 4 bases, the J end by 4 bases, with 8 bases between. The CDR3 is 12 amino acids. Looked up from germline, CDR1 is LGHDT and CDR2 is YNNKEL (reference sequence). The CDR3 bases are TGTGCCAGCAGCCTAAAAGCTTACGAGCAGTACTTC. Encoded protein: CASSLKAYEQYF.

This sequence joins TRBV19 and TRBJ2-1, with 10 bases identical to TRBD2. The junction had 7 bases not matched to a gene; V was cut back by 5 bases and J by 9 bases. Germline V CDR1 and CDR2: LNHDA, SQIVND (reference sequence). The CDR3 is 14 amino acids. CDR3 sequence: CASSLGLAAGEQFF. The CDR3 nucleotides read TGTGCCAGTAGTCTTGGACTAGCGGCCGGTGAGCAGTTCTTC.

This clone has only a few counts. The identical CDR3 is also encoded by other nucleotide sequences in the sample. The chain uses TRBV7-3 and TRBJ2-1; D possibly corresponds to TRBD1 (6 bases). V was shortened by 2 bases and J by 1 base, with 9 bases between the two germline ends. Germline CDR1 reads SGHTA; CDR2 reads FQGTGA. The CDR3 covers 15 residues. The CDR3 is CASSLYRDSYNEQFF. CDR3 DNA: TGTGCCAGCAGCTTATACAGGGATTCCTACAATGAGCAGTTCTTC.

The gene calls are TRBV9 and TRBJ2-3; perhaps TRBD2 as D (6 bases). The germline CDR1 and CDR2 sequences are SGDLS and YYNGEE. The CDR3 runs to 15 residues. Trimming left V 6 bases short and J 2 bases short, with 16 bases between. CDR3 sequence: CASNRPGLDTDTQYF. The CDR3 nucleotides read TGTGCCAGCAATCGACCGGGACTCGACACAGATACGCAGTATTTT.